A selection of T cell receptor beta chains follows, all from one sample in a study of cytomegalovirus exposure and HLA in healthy donors. Libraries were prepared by immunoSEQ multiplex PCR; TCRdb keeps only in-frame clonotypes and omits some of them. The profile shows 200,000 to 250,000 clones, 80% to 90% of them singletons. Source material: PBMCs. Source of these receptors: a girl between 2 and 10 years old in good health and CMV-seronegative. The CDR3 runs from the conserved cysteine through the conserved F or W. The D gene is left open where the match is weak.

cdr3_length j_call d_call v_call cdr3_aa
15 TRBJ1-2 . TRBV6-5 CATSPVPSGLYGYTF
16 TRBJ2-2 . TRBV7-3 CASSFGGAGNTGELFF
15 TRBJ2-3 . TRBV30 CAWSVSVVRADTQYF
13 TRBJ2-5 TRBD1 TRBV6-6 CASSPTGEETQYF
16 TRBJ2-2 TRBD2 TRBV9 CASSVGAGGNTGELFF
16 TRBJ2-3 TRBD1 TRBV5-6 CASSAIMDREPFAQYF
13 TRBJ1-2 TRBD1 TRBV28 CASIGDRVYGYTF
15 TRBJ2-7 . TRBV7-8 CASSPQVASSYEQYF
14 TRBJ2-3 TRBD2 TRBV6-1 CASGEREGQDTQYF
14 TRBJ2-5 . TRBV2 CASSESRVQETQYF
15 TRBJ2-1 TRBD2 TRBV11-2 CASSLMAGVFNEQFF
15 TRBJ2-1 . TRBV19 CASSIDLYSGNEQFF
15 TRBJ2-1 TRBD2 TRBV5-1 CASSVGLAGLNEQFF
15 TRBJ2-3 . TRBV29-1 CSVDSRAQSTDTQYF
14 TRBJ1-5 . TRBV19 CASSILGHYQPQHF
13 TRBJ2-1 TRBD1 TRBV6-5 CASSYQGAREQFF
16 TRBJ2-7 TRBD2 TRBV6-5 CASSSAGTRIWYEQYF
19 TRBJ2-4 TRBD2 TRBV4-2 CASSQGTSGSRLAKNIQYF
13 TRBJ2-5 . TRBV4-2 CASSQERGETQYF
14 TRBJ1-2 . TRBV19 CASTTDIFIYGYTF
15 TRBJ1-5 TRBD1 TRBV6-6 CASSPTDRGNQPQHF
14 TRBJ2-5 TRBD1 TRBV7-7 CASSGQGVQETQYF
14 TRBJ2-7 TRBD1 TRBV7-9 CASRSTGGGYEQYF
16 TRBJ2-3 TRBD2 TRBV5-1 CASSLPTSGREDTQYF
11 TRBJ2-5 . TRBV20-1 CSAQGGETQYF
13 TRBJ1-1 . TRBV7-9 CSSSFETNTEAFF
16 TRBJ1-6 TRBD1 TRBV5-4 CASSGGGEGARSPLHF
13 TRBJ2-3 . TRBV9 CASSAYLTDTQYF
15 TRBJ1-5 . TRBV5-1 CASSPTGVSNQPQHF
16 TRBJ2-7 TRBD2 TRBV12-5 CASGLPPSGSKHEQYF
14 TRBJ2-3 TRBD2 TRBV6-5 CASSYGAGGDTQYF
13 TRBJ2-1 TRBD1 TRBV6-5 CASSNNRGDEQFF
12 TRBJ2-7 . TRBV11-3 CASSLGGEEQYF
15 TRBJ2-6 . TRBV7-2 CASSLAGSGANVLTF
15 TRBJ2-2 . TRBV7-8 CASSLGTLNTGELFF
15 TRBJ2-1 TRBD2 TRBV6-1 CASSGLAGGYNEQFF
13 TRBJ2-2 TRBD2 TRBV7-3 CASSSGGGRELFF
15 TRBJ2-6 . TRBV29-1 CSVNTAGAGANVLTF
17 TRBJ2-7 TRBD2 TRBV19 CASSIDSGTSVSYEQYF
14 TRBJ2-7 TRBD2 TRBV9 CASSAGLADYEQYF
15 TRBJ2-1 . TRBV7-9 CASSFNQPGYNEQFF
15 TRBJ2-5 TRBD2 TRBV7-9 CASSFKPGLKETQYF
14 TRBJ2-5 . TRBV25-1 CASSDTTGWETQYF
14 TRBJ1-2 . TRBV6-6 CASSYSRADYGYTF
13 TRBJ1-2 . TRBV30 CAWSVGRYYGYTF
13 TRBJ2-1 . TRBV7-9 CAYEASSYNEQFF
14 TRBJ1-1 TRBD1 TRBV6-5 CASSANRGPTEAFF
12 TRBJ2-5 . TRBV2 CASNSGLETQYF
14 TRBJ1-2 TRBD1 TRBV11-2 CASSLDGTGPQTSF
13 TRBJ2-7 . TRBV28 CASSLGRLYEQYF
16 TRBJ2-7 TRBD2 TRBV2 CASRKAGGLFTYEQYF
12 TRBJ1-2 . TRBV6-5 CASRPAGGGYTF
14 TRBJ2-5 . TRBV15 CATSRGRGQETQYF
15 TRBJ2-7 . TRBV5-6 CASSSPRGRGDEQYF
16 TRBJ2-3 . TRBV7-9 CASSLFRSSSTDTQYF